This TCR beta chain was sequenced in a study of shared clonotypes between healthy human individuals (dated by TCRdb to the early 2020s). For the study in its entirety: Three men and a couple of women, aged 18 to 49 years, made up the cohort. For each donor, three plates each were used for CD4 naive and CD4 memory, two plates were used for CD8 naive, and one plate was used for CD8 memory. To estimate repertoire size and how much clonotype sharing occurs between individuals, the study deeply sequenced the blood TCR repertoires of about five healthy adults. To increase sequencing depth and limit assay-specific biases, TCR repertoire library preparation and sequencing were carried out by different laboratories using diverse techniques. Between about 0.94 and 8.9 billion PBMCs per donor were obtained by leukapheresis.

What the work shows at the level of the full study, not this receptor alone: Across several donors, 4.5% to 6.5% of naive CD4, more than 3% of naive CD8, 2.3% of memory CD4, and roughly 0.41% of memory CD8 clonotypes were shared. Naive subsets generally had larger estimated clonotype richness than memory subsets did. Compared with non-shared clonotypes, clonotypes shared by all four sorted-subset donors had higher generation probabilities. The genetic and exposure-history diversity represented was limited by the small number of donors. Incomplete sequencing was indicated by rarefaction of sorted-subset datasets, despite the large sequencing depth. Based on pairwise subsampling, the degree of clonotype sharing among donors was expected to be affected by sequencing depth. Only blood was sampled, and tissue TCR repertoires likely differ from those in blood.

Healthy HIV-negative adults with no recently reported acute infections or vaccinations were included as donors. Every donor was a Caucasian adult residing in Nashville, Tennessee, USA. CD4+ T cells were enriched through magnetic negative selection, after which naive cells were positively selected on CD45RA and the remaining negative fraction served as the memory subset. After blood collection by leukapheresis, PBMCs were isolated using Ficoll-Histopaque density gradient centrifugation and then cryopreserved in the vapor phase of liquid nitrogen. Analytical flow cytometry was used to check the purity and quantity of each magnetically sorted T cell population. Genomic DNA was isolated from every sorted fraction and measured by UV absorbance on a Nanodrop 2000c. About this clone: Its antigen target is currently unknown. Base qualities are not provided; no much larger clone lies one nucleotide away.

CDR1 and CDR2, looked up from the germline V gene, are SGHRS and YFSETQ. The CDR3 spans 15 residues, from the cysteine through the phenylalanine. The entry retains the CDR3 DNA only, 45 bases that are in frame from base 1. At the junction V is shortened by 7 bases and J by 6 bases; bases outside the gene matches: 12. Using the deep immunoSEQ assay, multiplex PCR amplified TCR CDR3 regions from genomic DNA. For each cell subset, the extracted genomic DNA was distributed evenly across all wells of several immunoSEQ 96-well plates, and each plate served as one replicate. For sorted subsets, each replicate PCR was loaded with about 0.2 ug genomic DNA, equivalent to about 30,000 T cell genomes. Purified libraries were quantified with a Qubit 3.0 fluorometer, sized on a Bioanalyzer 2100, and re-quantified with the KAPA Library Quantification kit. Each immunoSEQ 96-well plate was sequenced on its own single-read 150-cycle Illumina NextSeq 550 flow cell. In the authors' own workflow: The immunoSEQ output contained only junctional sequences without quality scores, so filtering could not match that applied to full-length reads. Sequences were annotated with PyIR, a Python wrapper for IgBLAST v1.9, using IMGT germline references to assign V/J genes and CDR3. Reads with weak V/J assignments (E-value above 1e-6), missing CDR3, stop codons, out-of-frame junctions, or ambiguous translated residues were removed. V3J clonotypes were defined by identical inferred V gene, J gene, and CDR3 amino acid sequence. The percentage overlap between two repertoires was calculated by dividing the number of shared unique clonotypes by the size of the smaller repertoire. Repertoire richness was assessed with RTK rarefaction, the Chao1 estimator, and Recon v2.1 estimates of unobserved clonotypes. For all TCRbeta clonotypes obtained by the gDNA method from several donors, generation probabilities were computed with OLGA. TCRdb limited this immuneACCESS table to in-frame rearrangements with V and J called. A share of clones is missing; checked studies link under half to unresolved V genes, and the rest is unexplained. Clonal size and the V and J genes are those of that table, whereas D and trimming came from the DNA. The sample table contains 2 million to 3 million clones; only one count was recorded for 90% to 95% of them. The top ten hold about 0.39% of the sample.

Sequenced input: naive CD4+ T cells from PBMCs. This specimen's cell subset or site label, per the study, means: CD45RA+ positively selected. The chain is assembled from TRBV5-1 and TRBJ2-1, and 8 junctional nucleotides match TRBD2. This receptor was obtained from a man aged 18 to 30 in good health. Some clones in this sample may be carry-over from other donors' samples. The DNA sequence reads TGCGCCAGCCGGCGGGCGGGAGGCCCAGCCAATGAGCAGTTCTTC. Its protein reads: CASRRAGGPANEQFF.